Listed below are T cell receptor beta chains from one sample, sequenced in a study of blood T cell repertoires in COVID-19. TCRdb's table, derived via immunoSEQ multiplex PCR, lists solely in-frame clones and lacks some. The sample lists around 200,000 clones; just under 90% were seen once. Material for sequencing was peripheral blood. These receptors were collected from a man between 18 and 29 years old with active or convalescent COVID-19. Both conserved end residues are part of each CDR3. D genes are given only for firm matches. Clone size appears in some rows only: once, few, many, or a class for an expanded clone.

V gene	clone size	D gene	J gene	CDR3 DNA	CDR3 protein
TRBV10-3	NA	TRBD2	TRBJ2-1	TGTGCCATCAGTGACCCTTCCCTAGCGGGTGGAAACAATGAGCAGTTCTTC	CAISDPSLAGGNNEQFF
TRBV11-3	NA	NA	TRBJ2-1	TGTGCCAGCAGCTTAGTTTCAGGGGCAAACAATGAGCAGTTCTTC	CASSLVSGANNEQFF
TRBV28	NA	NA	TRBJ1-2	TGTGCCAGCAGTTTTCAGGACTTTAACTATGGCTACACCTTC	CASSFQDFNYGYTF
TRBV5-1	NA	NA	TRBJ1-1	TGCGCCAGCAGCTTGGTCCCCCACTTGAACACTGAAGCTTTCTTT	CASSLVPHLNTEAFF
TRBV28	NA	TRBD1	TRBJ1-2	TGTGCCAGCGTCGAGGGGCAGGGGGTCGGCAGTTTGATTAACTATGGCTACACCTTC	CASVEGQGVGSLINYGYTF
TRBV7-3	NA	TRBD2	TRBJ2-3	TGTGCCAGCAGCTTTTGGGGCACCGGGACTAGCGGGAGCACAGATACGCAGTATTTT	CASSFWGTGTSGSTDTQYF
TRBV2	NA	NA	TRBJ1-5	TGTGCCAGCAGCGCAAGACACCCAAAGGATCAGCCCCAGCATTTT	CASSARHPKDQPQHF
TRBV5-5	NA	NA	TRBJ1-5	TGTGCCAGCAGCCGTGTTGGGCCCAATCAGCCCCAGCATTTT	CASSRVGPNQPQHF
TRBV2	NA	TRBD1	TRBJ2-7	TGTGCCAGCACCGTACTATCCGGGACAGGGGTATTATACTTC	CASTVLSGTGVLYF
TRBV7-2	NA	NA	TRBJ1-2	TGTGCCAGCAGCTTCTACCGGACAGCTAACTATGGCTACACCTTC	CASSFYRTANYGYTF
TRBV6-2/TRBV6-3	once	TRBD1	TRBJ1-1	TGTGCCAGCAGCACCGGGACAGGGTCCTTCTTT	CASSTGTGSFF
TRBV5-5	few	TRBD2	TRBJ2-3	TGTGCCAGCAGCTTTAGACTAGCGGGGGCGCCTAGCACAGATACGCAGTATTTT	CASSFRLAGAPSTDTQYF
TRBV5-1	NA	NA	TRBJ2-2	TGCGCCAGCAGCTTGGTTTCGGGGGAGAGGAACACCGGGGAGCTGTTTTTT	CASSLVSGERNTGELFF
TRBV6-2/TRBV6-3	NA	TRBD1	TRBJ1-5	TGTGCCAGCAGTTACACGGGGCAGGGGGCAAATCAGCCCCAGCATTTT	CASSYTGQGANQPQHF
TRBV14	NA	NA	TRBJ2-3	TGTGCCAGCAGCCAAGATTCCGGACTCGTCACAGATACGCAGTATTTT	CASSQDSGLVTDTQYF
TRBV5-1	NA	NA	TRBJ1-3	TGCGCCAGCAGCTTGGGACAGTACGAAGGAAACACCATATATTTT	CASSLGQYEGNTIYF
TRBV28	NA	TRBD1	TRBJ2-7	TGTGCCAGTTTCCGGGACAGGGGGCATTCCTACGAGCAGTACTTC	CASFRDRGHSYEQYF
TRBV20-1	once	NA	TRBJ1-1	TGCAGTGCTAGATCAGACAGTAACTTT	CSARSDSNF
TRBV9	NA	TRBD1	TRBJ2-5	TGTGCCAGCAGCGTAACAGGGGCCCCCTTAGAGACCCAGTACTTC	CASSVTGAPLETQYF
TRBV6-6	NA	NA	TRBJ2-5	TGTGCCAGCAGTTACGGGGGAGATGGAGGGGAGACCCAGTACTTC	CASSYGGDGGETQYF
TRBV14	NA	NA	TRBJ1-3	TGTGCCAGCCACGCAGGGGCCGGAAACACCATATATTTT	CASHAGAGNTIYF
TRBV19	NA	NA	TRBJ2-1	TGTGCCAGTAGTTGGGGCGACAGCTCCTACAATGAGCAGTTCTTC	CASSWGDSSYNEQFF
TRBV10-3	NA	NA	TRBJ2-7	TGTGCCATCAGGAAGGGGGAAGTGGACGAGCAGTACTTC	CAIRKGEVDEQYF
TRBV29-1	NA	TRBD2	TRBJ2-1	TGCAGCGTCCGGGACTACGATGAGCAGTTCTTC	CSVRDYDEQFF
TRBV2	few	NA	TRBJ1-4	TGTGCCAGCACGGGTTATTCGGAAAAACTGTTTTTT	CASTGYSEKLFF
TRBV5-5	once	NA	TRBJ2-2	TGTGCCAGCAGACTAGAGAACACCGGGGAGCTGTTTTTT	CASRLENTGELFF
TRBV11-2	NA	TRBD2	TRBJ2-7	TGTGCCAGCAGCTTAAGCGGGAGTGCCTACGAGCAGTACTTC	CASSLSGSAYEQYF
TRBV6-4	once	NA	TRBJ1-2	TGTGCCAGCAGTGACTGGGGGGGCAATGGCTACACCTTC	CASSDWGGNGYTF
TRBV6-2/TRBV6-3	NA	NA	TRBJ2-3	TGTGCCAGCAGTTACACGACGGCAGGTACGCAGTATTTT	CASSYTTAGTQYF
TRBV2	NA	NA	TRBJ2-1	TGTGCCAGCAGGGTACAGTGGATCTCCTACAATGAGCAGTTCTTC	CASRVQWISYNEQFF
TRBV30	few	TRBD1	TRBJ1-2	TGTGGCGGGTCGGGACAGGGGGACTATGGCTACACCTTC	CGGSGQGDYGYTF
TRBV9	NA	TRBD1	TRBJ1-3	TGTGCCAGCAGCGTAAAGGACAGGGCTTTCTCTGGAAACACCATATATTTT	CASSVKDRAFSGNTIYF
TRBV5-8	NA	NA	TRBJ2-3	TGTGCCAGCAGCCTCACGTTTGGCGGAACAGATACGCAGTATTTT	CASSLTFGGTDTQYF
TRBV2	NA	TRBD1	TRBJ2-2	TGTGCCAGCAGTGGGGCGTGGGGACAGGGAGGTACCGGGGAGCTGTTTTTT	CASSGAWGQGGTGELFF
TRBV15	few	NA	TRBJ1-1	TGTGCCACCAGCAGAACGACAGGTTTCACTGAAGCTTTCTTT	CATSRTTGFTEAFF
TRBV27	NA	NA	TRBJ2-7	TGTGCCAGCAGTTCCTCGATGGGGGAGGACGAGCAGTACTTC	CASSSSMGEDEQYF
TRBV7-9	NA	NA	TRBJ1-1	TGTGCCAGCCTAAAGGATGGAGGTTGGAACACTGAAGCTTTCTTT	CASLKDGGWNTEAFF
TRBV5-1	NA	NA	TRBJ2-2	TGCGCCAGCAGACAGACCACCGGGGAGCTGTTTTTT	CASRQTTGELFF
TRBV2	NA	NA	TRBJ1-3	TGTGCCAGCAGTGGCAGGTCGACTGGAAACACCATATATTTT	CASSGRSTGNTIYF
TRBV6-5	NA	NA	TRBJ1-5	TGTGCCAGCATCCCCGGACAGCTGAGGGAACAGCCCCAGCATTTT	CASIPGQLREQPQHF
TRBV7-9	NA	NA	TRBJ1-5	TGTGCCAGCAGCTTAGATTCGCCAGGGGATCAGCCCCAGCATTTT	CASSLDSPGDQPQHF
TRBV11-2	NA	NA	TRBJ2-4	TGTGCCAGCAGCTTAGGGATGGGGGGAGAGGATAACATTCAGTACTTC	CASSLGMGGEDNIQYF
TRBV6-6	NA	TRBD2	TRBJ2-7	TGTGCCAGCAGTGACCTATTAGCGGGAGCCTACGAGCAGTACTTC	CASSDLLAGAYEQYF
TRBV7-2	NA	NA	TRBJ2-6	TGTGCCAGCAGTCGCTACGGGTCTGGGGCCAACGTCCTGACTTTC	CASSRYGSGANVLTF
TRBV2	few	TRBD1	TRBJ2-5	TGTGCCAGCAGTCAGGACAGGGAGACCCAGTACTTC	CASSQDRETQYF
TRBV11-3	NA	NA	TRBJ1-1	TGTGCCAGCAGCTTACGGACAGTTCAGGATTACACTGAAGCTTTCTTT	CASSLRTVQDYTEAFF
TRBV4-1	NA	NA	TRBJ2-7	TGCGCCAGCAGCCAGACAGTCTCCACCTACGAGCAGTACTTC	CASSQTVSTYEQYF
TRBV12-3/TRBV12-4	NA	NA	TRBJ2-7	TGTGCCAGCTCCCACCGCCGAGGAGAGCAGTACTTC	CASSHRRGEQYF
TRBV27	NA	NA	TRBJ2-7	TGTGCCAGCAGTTTAAATAGCTACGAGCAGTACTTC	CASSLNSYEQYF
TRBV18	NA	TRBD1	TRBJ2-7	TGTGCCAGCTCACCACCGTCCGGGTCCAGGGGGGAGCAGTACTTC	CASSPPSGSRGEQYF
TRBV6-5	NA	NA	TRBJ2-3	TGTGCCAGCAGTAGAACGGACAGTAGTACAGATACGCAGTATTTT	CASSRTDSSTDTQYF
TRBV29-1	NA	TRBD1	TRBJ1-2	TGCAGCGCTCGACTTCCGGGACAGCTCTATGGCTACACCTTC	CSARLPGQLYGYTF
TRBV7-6	once	NA	TRBJ2-4	TGTGCCAGCAGCTTCGGAGGGTCCAAAAACATTCAGTACTTC	CASSFGGSKNIQYF
TRBV14	NA	TRBD1	TRBJ1-2	TGTGCCAGCAGCCAAAAGGACAGGACGGTCTATGGCTACACCTTC	CASSQKDRTVYGYTF
TRBV2	once	NA	TRBJ2-2	TGTGCCGGTACCATGGGTGCGGGCCCGACCGGGGAGCTGTTTTTT	CAGTMGAGPTGELFF
TRBV2	NA	NA	TRBJ1-4	TGTGCCAGCAGTGAAGGGTCGCGGGGGGTCCGATTT	CASSEGSRGVRF
TRBV24-1	once	TRBD2	TRBJ2-1	TGTGCCACCAGTGACTGGACTAGCGGGCTCTCTAGCTCCTACAATGAGCAGTTCTTC	CATSDWTSGLSSSYNEQFF
TRBV7-2	NA	NA	TRBJ2-5	TGTGCCAGCAGCTTACAGCCCGGGCGGGAAGTGGAGACCCAGTACTTC	CASSLQPGREVETQYF